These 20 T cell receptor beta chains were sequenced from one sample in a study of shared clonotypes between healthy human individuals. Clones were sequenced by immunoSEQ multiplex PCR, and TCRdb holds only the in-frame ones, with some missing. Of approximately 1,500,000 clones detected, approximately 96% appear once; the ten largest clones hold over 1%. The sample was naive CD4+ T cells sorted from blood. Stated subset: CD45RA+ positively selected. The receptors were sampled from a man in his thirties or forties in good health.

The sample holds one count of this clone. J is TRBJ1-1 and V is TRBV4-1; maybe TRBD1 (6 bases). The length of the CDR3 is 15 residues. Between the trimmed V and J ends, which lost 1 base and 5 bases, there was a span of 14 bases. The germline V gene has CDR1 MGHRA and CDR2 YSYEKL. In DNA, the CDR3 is TGCGCCAGCAGCCAAGTTAACAGGGAGCGTACTGAAGCTTTCTTT. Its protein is CASSQVNRERTEAFF.

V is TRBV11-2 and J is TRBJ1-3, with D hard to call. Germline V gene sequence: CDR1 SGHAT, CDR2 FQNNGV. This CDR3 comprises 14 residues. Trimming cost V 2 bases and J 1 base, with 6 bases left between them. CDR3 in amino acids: CASSLMGSGNTIYF. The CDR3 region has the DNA TGTGCCAGCAGCTTAATGGGATCTGGAAACACCATATATTTT.

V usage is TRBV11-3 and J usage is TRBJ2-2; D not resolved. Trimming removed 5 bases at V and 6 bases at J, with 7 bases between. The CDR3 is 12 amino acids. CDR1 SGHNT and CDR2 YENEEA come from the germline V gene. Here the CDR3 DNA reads TGTGCCAGCAGCCCTAGATCCGGGGAGCTGTTTTTT. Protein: CASSPRSGELFF.

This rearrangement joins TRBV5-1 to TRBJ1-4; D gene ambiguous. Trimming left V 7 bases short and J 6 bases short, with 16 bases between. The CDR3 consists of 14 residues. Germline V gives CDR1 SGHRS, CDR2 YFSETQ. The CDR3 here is CASGSESSDEKLFF. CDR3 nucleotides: TGCGCCAGCGGTTCAGAATCATCGGATGAAAAACTGTTTTTT.

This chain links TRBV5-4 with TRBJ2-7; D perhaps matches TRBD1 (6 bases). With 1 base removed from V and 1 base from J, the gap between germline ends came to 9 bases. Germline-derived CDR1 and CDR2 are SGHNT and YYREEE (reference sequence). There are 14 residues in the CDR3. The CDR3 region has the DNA TGTGCCAGCAGCTTGAGGACAGATTCCTACGAGCAGTACTTC. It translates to CASSLRTDSYEQYF.

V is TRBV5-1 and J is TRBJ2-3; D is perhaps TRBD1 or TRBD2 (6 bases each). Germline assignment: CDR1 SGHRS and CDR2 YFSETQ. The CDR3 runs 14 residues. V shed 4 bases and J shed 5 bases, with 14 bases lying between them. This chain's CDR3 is CASSLSGGGDTQYF. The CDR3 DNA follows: TGCGCCAGCAGCCTTAGCGGAGGGGGAGATACGCAGTATTTT.

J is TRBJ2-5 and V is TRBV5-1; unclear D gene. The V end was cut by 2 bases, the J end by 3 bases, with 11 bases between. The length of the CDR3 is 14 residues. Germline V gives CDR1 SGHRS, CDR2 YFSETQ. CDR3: CASSFLAHEETQYF. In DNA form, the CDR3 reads TGCGCCAGCAGCTTTCTCGCCCATGAAGAGACCCAGTACTTC.

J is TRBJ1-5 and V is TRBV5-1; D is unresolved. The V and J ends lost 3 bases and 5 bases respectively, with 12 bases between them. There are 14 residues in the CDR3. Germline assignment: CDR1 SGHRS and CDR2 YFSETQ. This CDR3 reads CASSSDPSDQPQHF. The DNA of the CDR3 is TGCGCCAGCAGCTCCGACCCAAGCGATCAGCCCCAGCATTTT.

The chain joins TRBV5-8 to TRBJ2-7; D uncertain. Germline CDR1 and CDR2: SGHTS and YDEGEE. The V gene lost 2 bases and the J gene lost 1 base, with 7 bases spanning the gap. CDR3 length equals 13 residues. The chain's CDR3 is CASSLQMSYEQYF. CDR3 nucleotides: TGTGCCAGCAGCTTACAGATGTCCTACGAGCAGTACTTC.

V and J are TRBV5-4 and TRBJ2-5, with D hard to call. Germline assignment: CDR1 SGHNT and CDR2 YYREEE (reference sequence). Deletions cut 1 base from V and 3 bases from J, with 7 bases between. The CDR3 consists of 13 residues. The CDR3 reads CASSLQLEETQYF. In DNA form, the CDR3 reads TGTGCCAGCAGCTTGCAGCTGGAAGAGACCCAGTACTTC.

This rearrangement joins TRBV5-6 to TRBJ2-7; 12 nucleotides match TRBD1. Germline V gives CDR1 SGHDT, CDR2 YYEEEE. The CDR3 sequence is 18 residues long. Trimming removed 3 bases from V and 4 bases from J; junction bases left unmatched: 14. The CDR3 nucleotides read TGTGCCAGCAGCTACCGAAAACGGGACAGGGGGCTTGTATACGAGCAGTACTTC. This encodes CASSYRKRDRGLVYEQYF.

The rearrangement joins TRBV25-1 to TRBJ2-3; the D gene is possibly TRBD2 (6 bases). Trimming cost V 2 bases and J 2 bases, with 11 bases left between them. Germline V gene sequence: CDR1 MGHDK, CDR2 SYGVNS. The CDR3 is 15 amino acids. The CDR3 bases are TGTGCCAGCAGTGAAACGGGAGTACTCACAGATACGCAGTATTTT. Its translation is CASSETGVLTDTQYF.

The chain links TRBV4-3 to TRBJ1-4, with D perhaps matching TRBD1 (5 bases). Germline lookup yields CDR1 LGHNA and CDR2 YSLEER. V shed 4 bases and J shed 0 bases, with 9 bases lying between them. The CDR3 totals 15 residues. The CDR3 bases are TGCGCCAGCAGCCCCACAGGTGCAACTAATGAAAAACTGTTTTTT. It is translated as CASSPTGATNEKLFF.

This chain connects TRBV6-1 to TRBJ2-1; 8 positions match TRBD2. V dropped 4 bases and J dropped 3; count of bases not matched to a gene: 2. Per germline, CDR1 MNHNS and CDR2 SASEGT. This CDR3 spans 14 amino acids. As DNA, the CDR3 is TGTGCCAGCAGTGTAACTAGCGGCTACAATGAGCAGTTCTTC. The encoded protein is CASSVTSGYNEQFF.

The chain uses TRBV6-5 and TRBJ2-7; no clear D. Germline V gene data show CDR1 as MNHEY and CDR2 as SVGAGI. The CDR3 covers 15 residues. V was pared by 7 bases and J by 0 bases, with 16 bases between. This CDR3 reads CASTPVKGNSYEQYF. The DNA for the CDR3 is TGTGCCAGCACTCCTGTTAAAGGGAACTCCTACGAGCAGTACTTC.

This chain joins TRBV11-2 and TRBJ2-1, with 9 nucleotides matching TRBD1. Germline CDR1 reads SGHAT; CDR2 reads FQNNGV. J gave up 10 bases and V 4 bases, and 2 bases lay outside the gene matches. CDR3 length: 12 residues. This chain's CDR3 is CASSSTGGEQFF. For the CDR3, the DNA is TGTGCCAGCAGCTCAACAGGGGGCGAGCAGTTCTTC.

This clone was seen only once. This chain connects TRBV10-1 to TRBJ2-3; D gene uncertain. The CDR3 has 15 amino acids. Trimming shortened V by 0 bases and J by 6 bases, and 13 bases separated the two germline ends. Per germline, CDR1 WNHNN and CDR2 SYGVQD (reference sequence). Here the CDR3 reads CASSESGRPVDTQYF. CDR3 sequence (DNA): TGCGCCAGCAGTGAGTCGGGCAGGCCGGTGGATACGCAGTATTTT.

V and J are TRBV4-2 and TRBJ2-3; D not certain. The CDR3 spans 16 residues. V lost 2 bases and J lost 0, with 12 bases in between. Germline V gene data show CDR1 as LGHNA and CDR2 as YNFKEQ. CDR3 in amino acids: CASSQPEHSSTDTQYF. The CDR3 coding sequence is TGTGCCAGCAGCCAACCGGAACACTCGAGCACAGATACGCAGTATTTT.

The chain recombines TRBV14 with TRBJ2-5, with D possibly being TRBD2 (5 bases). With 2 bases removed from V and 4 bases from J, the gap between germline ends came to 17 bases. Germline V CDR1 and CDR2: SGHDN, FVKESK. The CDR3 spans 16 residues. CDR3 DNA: TGTGCCAGCAGCCAATCCAAGGTGAGCGGTCGAGAGACCCAGTACTTC. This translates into CASSQSKVSGRETQYF.

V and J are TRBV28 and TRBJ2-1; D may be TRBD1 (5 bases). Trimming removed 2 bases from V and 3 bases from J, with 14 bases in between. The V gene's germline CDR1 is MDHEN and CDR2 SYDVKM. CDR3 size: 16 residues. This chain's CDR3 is CASSLTDRLIYNEQFF. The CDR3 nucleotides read TGTGCCAGCAGTTTAACCGACAGATTGATCTACAATGAGCAGTTCTTC.